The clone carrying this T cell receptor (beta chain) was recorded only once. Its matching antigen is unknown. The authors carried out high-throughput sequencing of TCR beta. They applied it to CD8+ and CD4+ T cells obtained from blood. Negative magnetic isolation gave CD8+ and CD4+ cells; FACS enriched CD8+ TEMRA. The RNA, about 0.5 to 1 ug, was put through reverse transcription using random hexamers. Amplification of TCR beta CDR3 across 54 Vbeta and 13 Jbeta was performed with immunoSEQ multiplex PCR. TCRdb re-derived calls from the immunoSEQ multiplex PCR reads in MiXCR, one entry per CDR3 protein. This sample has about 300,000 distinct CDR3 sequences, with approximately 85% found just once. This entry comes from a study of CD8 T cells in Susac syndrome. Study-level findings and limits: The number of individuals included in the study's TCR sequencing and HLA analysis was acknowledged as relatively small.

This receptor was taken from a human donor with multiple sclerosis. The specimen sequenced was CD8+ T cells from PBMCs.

The CDR3 reads CATSDFGTAETQYF. CDR3 sequence (DNA): TGTGCCACCAGTGATTTCGGCACGGCGGAGACCCAGTACTTC. The V gene is TRBV24-1, the J gene TRBJ2-5, with no clear D. CDR1 and CDR2 from the germline V gene are KGHDR and SFDVKD. V shed 1 base and J shed 5 bases, with 10 bases lying between them. The CDR3 has 14 amino acids.